The entry below gives a single TCR beta chain sequence along with its context. In its sample, this clonotype was seen a few times. It lacks a known antigen. No per-base quality is available; no much larger clone lies one base away. This sample was included in a study of response to subunit inactivated influenza vaccine (dated by TCRdb to 2016 to 2019). The study in broad terms: The study used deep quantitative T cell receptor repertoire profiling to track responses to a trivalent subunit inactivated influenza vaccine. General study outcomes and caveats: According to the authors, only a limited number of new T cells may be recruited by each seasonal influenza vaccination.

Libraries were made using RT-PCR. The data were produced on an Illumina HiSeq 2500. The public reads were run again by TCRdb, first through fastp at Q25 and then through MiXCR, and only productive beta chains were kept. For every CDR3 protein sequence, its rows merge into one entry that carries the most common genes and DNA. Present in this sample are around 790,000 distinct CDR3 sequences, 21% of which were seen just once. Together, the top ten hold roughly a tenth of the sample. The germline V gene sets CDR1 to MNHNS and CDR2 to SASEGT. The CDR3 starts with the cysteine, ends with the phenylalanine, and has 14 residues. Just the 42-base CDR3 DNA is kept, in frame starting at base 1. The germline ends are 12 bases apart after V is trimmed by 8 bases and J by 0 bases.

This sequence was found in a man aged 50-59 years who received an inactivated influenza vaccine. Donor details come from another sample of the same person, matched by shared clones. This chain joins TRBV6-1 to TRBJ2-3; the D segment may tentatively be TRBD1 or TRBD2, each giving 5 matched bases. Material: PBMCs from blood, obtained more than 4 days after vaccination. The DNA reads TGTGCCAGCGGACCTTGGGGGAGCACAGATACGCAGTATTTT. This encodes CASGPWGSTDTQYF.